This TCR beta chain was identified during a study of shared clonotypes between healthy human individuals. Germline assignment: CDR1 SGDLS and CDR2 YYNGEE. The ends lost 0 bases at V and 2 bases at J; junction bases unmatched: 4. This CDR3 comprises 17 residues. Clones were sequenced by immunoSEQ multiplex PCR, and TCRdb holds only the in-frame ones, with some missing. Of about 1.9 million clones in the sample, just under 95% were seen once. CD45RO-negative CD8 cells positively selected for CCR7 made up the naive population, which excluded terminally differentiated effector memory CD45RA+ cells. The TCR was taken from a man between 18 and 29 years old in good health. Some clones in this sample may be carry-over from other donors' samples. Sequenced input: naive CD8+ T cells from PBMCs. The rearrangement uses TRBV9 and TRBJ2-2; 10 nucleotides line up with TRBD2. The DNA of the CDR3 is TGTGCCAGCAGCGTAGTAGCGGGAGGTTATAACACCGGGGAGCTGTTTTTT. It encodes CASSVVAGGYNTGELFF.